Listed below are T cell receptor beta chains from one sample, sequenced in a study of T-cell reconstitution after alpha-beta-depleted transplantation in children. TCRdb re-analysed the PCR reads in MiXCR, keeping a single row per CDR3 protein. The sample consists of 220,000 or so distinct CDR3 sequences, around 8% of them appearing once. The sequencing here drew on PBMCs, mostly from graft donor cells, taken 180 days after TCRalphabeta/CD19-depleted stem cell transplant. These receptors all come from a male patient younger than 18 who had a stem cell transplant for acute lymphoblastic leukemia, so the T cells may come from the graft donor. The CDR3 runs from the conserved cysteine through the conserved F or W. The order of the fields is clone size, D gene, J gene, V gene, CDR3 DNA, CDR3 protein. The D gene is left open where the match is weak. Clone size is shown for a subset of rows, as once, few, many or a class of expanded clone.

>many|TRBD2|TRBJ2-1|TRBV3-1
TGTGCCAGCAGCCCCGGGACTAACCTCTACAATGAGCAGTTCTTC
CASSPGTNLYNEQFF
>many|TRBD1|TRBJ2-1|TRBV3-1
TGTGCCAGCAGCCAAAACCCCAACAGGGGTGAGCAGTTCTTC
CASSQNPNRGEQFF
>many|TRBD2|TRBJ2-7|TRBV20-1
TGCAGTGCCTCCAGCGGGAGGGGGTACGAGCAGTACTTC
CSASSGRGYEQYF
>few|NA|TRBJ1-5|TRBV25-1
TGTGCCAGCAGTGGACTGGATACTGATCAGCCCCAGCATTTT
CASSGLDTDQPQHF
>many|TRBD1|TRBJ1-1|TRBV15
TGTGCCACCAGCAGAGACAGGGGGTTGCGGGCTGAAGCTTTCTTT
CATSRDRGLRAEAFF
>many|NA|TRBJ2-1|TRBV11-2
TGTGCCAGCAGTTTTAGGGTTGTCCCCCTTATTAGCAATGAGCAGTTCTTC
CASSFRVVPLISNEQFF
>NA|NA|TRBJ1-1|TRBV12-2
TGTGCAAGTCGCCCCAGGGTCGGGAACACTGAAGCTTTCTTT
CASRPRVGNTEAFF
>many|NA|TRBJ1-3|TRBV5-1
TGCGCCAGCAGCCGAGGGGACACCTCTGGAAACACCATATATTTT
CASSRGDTSGNTIYF
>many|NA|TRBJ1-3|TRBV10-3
TGTGCCATCAACAGAGGGCCCTCCCAGGGACCCGGAAACACCATATATTTT
CAINRGPSQGPGNTIYF
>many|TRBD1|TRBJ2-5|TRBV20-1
TGCAGTGTTGTGCCCTCCGGGACAGGGGATCTGTCCTTC
CSVVPSGTGDLSF
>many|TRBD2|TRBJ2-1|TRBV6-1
TGTGCCAGCAGTAATTTAGCGGGAGTTTTCAACAATGAGCAGTTCTTC
CASSNLAGVFNNEQFF
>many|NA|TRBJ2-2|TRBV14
TGTGCCAGCAGCCAAGATTACAGGCCCGCGAGGACCGGGGAGCTGTTTTTT
CASSQDYRPARTGELFF
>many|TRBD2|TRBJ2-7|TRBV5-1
TGCGCCAGCAGCTTCATTAGCGGGGCTTCCGAGCAGTACTTC
CASSFISGASEQYF
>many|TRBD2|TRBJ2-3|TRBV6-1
TGTGCCAGCAGTGAGGGACTAGCGGAGGGAGATACTAGCACAGATACGCAGTATTTT
CASSEGLAEGDTSTDTQYF
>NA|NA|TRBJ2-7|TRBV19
TGTGCCAGTAGTATGGGACTGGAGGCCTACGAGCAGTACTTC
CASSMGLEAYEQYF
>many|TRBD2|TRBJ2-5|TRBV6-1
TGTGCCAGCAGCTCCCCCTGGGCGGGGGGGGACGAGACCCAGTACTTC
CASSSPWAGGDETQYF
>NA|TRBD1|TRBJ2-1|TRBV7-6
TGTGCCAGCAGTTCCCGGGACAGGGGACGTCTTGGCTACAATGAGCAGTTCTTC
CASSSRDRGRLGYNEQFF
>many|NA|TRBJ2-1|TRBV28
TGTGCCAGCAGAGAGACCTGCCGGGGGAATGAGCAGTTCTTC
CASRETCRGNEQFF
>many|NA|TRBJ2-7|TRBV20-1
TGCAGTGCTTCAGTGAGCTCCTACGAGCAGTACTTC
CSASVSSYEQYF
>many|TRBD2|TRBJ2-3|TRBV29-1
TGCAGCGGACATTTAGCGGGAGGGTCAGATACGCAGTATTTT
CSGHLAGGSDTQYF
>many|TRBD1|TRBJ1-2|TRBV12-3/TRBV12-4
TGTGCCAGCAGTTCTCGGCAGGGGGGTGCTCTTAACTATGGCTACACCTTC
CASSSRQGGALNYGYTF
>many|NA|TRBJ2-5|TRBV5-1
TGCGCCAGCAGCCCCCGGGTGGGGGGCCAGGAGACCCAGTACTTC
CASSPRVGGQETQYF
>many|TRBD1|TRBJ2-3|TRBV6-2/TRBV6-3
TGTGCCAGCAGTTACTCTGTGGGACAGGGTGGTGATACGCAGTATTTT
CASSYSVGQGGDTQYF
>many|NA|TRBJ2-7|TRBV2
TGTGCCAGCAGTGGCGGGGGCCTGGAGCAGTACTTC
CASSGGGLEQYF
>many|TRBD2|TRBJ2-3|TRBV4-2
TGTGCCAGCAGCCAAGTGGGAGGGCGATTTAGCGGGGGGGCCACAGATACGCAGTATTTT
CASSQVGGRFSGGATDTQYF
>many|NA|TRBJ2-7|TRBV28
TGTGCCAGCAGTTTGGGTCGTCGGGAGCAGTACTTC
CASSLGRREQYF
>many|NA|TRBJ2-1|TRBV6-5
TGTGCCAGCAGTTACTCGACCTTCGGTGAGCAGTTCTTC
CASSYSTFGEQFF
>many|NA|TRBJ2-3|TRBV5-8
TGTGCCAGCAGCTTGAGGAGACTACGCACAGATACGCAGTATTTT
CASSLRRLRTDTQYF
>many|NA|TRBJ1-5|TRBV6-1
TGTGCCAGCAGTCCGTGGGGGAAGGGCAATCAGCCCCAGCATTTT
CASSPWGKGNQPQHF
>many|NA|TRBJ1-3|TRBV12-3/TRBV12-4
TGTGCCAGCAGTTTAAAAGGGATTCAAGGAAACACCATATATTTT
CASSLKGIQGNTIYF
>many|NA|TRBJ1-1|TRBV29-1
TGCAGCGTTGAAGAGTCAAGGGGCACTGAAGCTTTCTTT
CSVEESRGTEAFF
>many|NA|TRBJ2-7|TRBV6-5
TGTGCCAGCAGTTACTCGAATCCCAGGCAAAGCTCCTACGAGCAGTACTTC
CASSYSNPRQSSYEQYF
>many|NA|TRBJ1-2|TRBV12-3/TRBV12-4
TGTGCCAGCAGTCCTTTTGGGGGAAACTATGGCTACACCTTC
CASSPFGGNYGYTF
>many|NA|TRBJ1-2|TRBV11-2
TGTGCCAGCAGCTTAATCGACAAGAGCTATGGCTACACCTTC
CASSLIDKSYGYTF
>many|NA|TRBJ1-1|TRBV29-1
TGCAGCGTGAACGGACGGGTCTACACTGAAGCTTTCTTT
CSVNGRVYTEAFF
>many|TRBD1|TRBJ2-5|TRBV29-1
TGCAGCGTGTACAGGGGGTTTGAGACCCAGTACTTC
CSVYRGFETQYF
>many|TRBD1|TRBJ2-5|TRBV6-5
TGTGCCAGCAGTTATAGGGACAGGGACCGAGAGACCCAGTACTTC
CASSYRDRDRETQYF